Below are 6 T cell receptor beta chains sequenced from a single sample in a study of CDR3 diversity in severe acne. TCRdb recomputed calls from the PCR reads with MiXCR, one row per CDR3 protein. The data show over 100,000 distinct CDR3 sequences, 51% seen once. The sample was blood. The receptors stem from a male donor with acne.

This clonotype was observed a few times. The gene calls are TRBV11-2 and TRBJ1-1, with unresolved D. The CDR3 covers 12 residues. Germline CDR1 SGHAT, CDR2 FQNNGV. Trimming took 4 bases from V and 2 from J, leaving 5 bases between them. Written as DNA, the CDR3 is TGTGCCAGCAGCTATCTAAACACTGAAGCTTTCTTT. This encodes CASSYLNTEAFF.

The chain employs TRBV5-4 and TRBJ2-5; no clear D gene. CDR1 SGHNT and CDR2 YYREEE come from the germline V gene (reference sequence). The CDR3 covers 13 residues. Trimming took off 4 bases at V and 0 bases at J, with 7 bases between the two ends. CDR3 region: CASSRLDQETQYF. CDR3 nucleotide sequence: TGTGCCAGCAGCCGGCTAGACCAAGAGACCCAGTACTTC. Complete variable domain (other parts from reference TRBV5-4 and TRBJ2-5): ETGVTQSPTHLIKTRGQQVTLRCSSQSGHNTVSWYQQALGQGPQFIFQYYREEENGRGNFPPRFSGLQFPNYSSELNVNALELDDSALYLCASSRLDQETQYFGPGTRLLVL.

This chain uses TRBV9 with TRBJ2-6; no reliable D call. The CDR3 is 19 amino acids. Germline assignment: CDR1 SGDLS and CDR2 YYNGEE. V was cut by 0 bases and J by 0 bases, with 16 bases left in between. The CDR3 sequence is CASSVDKGYLISGANVLTF. The CDR3 DNA is TGTGCCAGCAGCGTAGACAAGGGATATCTGATCTCTGGGGCCAACGTCCTGACTTTC.

The J gene is TRBJ2-2, the V gene TRBV25-1; 8 bases are shared with TRBD1. CDR3 length: 15 amino acids. V trimming: 2 bases; J trimming: 4 bases; junction bases outside the gene matches: 3. Germline CDR1 MGHDK, CDR2 SYGVNS. The CDR3 is CASSELQGATGELFF. CDR3 coding DNA: TGTGCCAGCAGTGAACTGCAGGGGGCCACCGGGGAGCTGTTTTTT.

For this clonotype: This could be a read error, since a much larger clone is one nucleotide away. This chain connects TRBV2 to TRBJ2-2; 7 bases map to TRBD2. The CDR3 length is 15 residues. From germline, CDR1 is SNHLY and CDR2 FYNNEI. The CDR3 bases are TGTGCCAGCAGTGAAGGAGCGGGGCTGGCCGGGAAGCTGTTTTTT. Amino acid sequence: CASSEGAGLAGKLFF.

V usage is TRBV5-1 and J usage is TRBJ1-2; D gene uncertain. CDR3 size: 12 residues. Looked up from germline, CDR1 is SGHRS and CDR2 is YFSETQ. The V end was cut by 3 bases, the J end by 2 bases, with 5 bases between. The CDR3 loop reads CASSSDNYGYTF. In nucleotides, the CDR3 is TGCGCCAGCAGCTCAGACAACTATGGCTACACCTTC.